This T cell receptor (beta chain) was sequenced in a study of cytomegalovirus exposure and HLA in healthy donors. Primers for the PCR totalled 60 Vbeta and 13 Jbeta. Here immunoSEQ multiplex PCR was the method, and the copy in TCRdb shows in-frame clones only, minus some. The sample records about 98,000 clones, about 83% being singletons. Trimming at V came to 4 bases and at J to 5 bases, leaving 6 bases not matched to a gene. The germline CDR1 and CDR2 sequences are SGDLS and YYNGEE. The CDR3 loop spans 14 amino acids. The sample holds one count of this clone. What it binds is unknown. Study-level results: Sequence variants that were highly shared formed a cluster that was likely a sequencing artifact.

Sequenced: PBMCs. The V gene is TRBV9, the J gene TRBJ2-7, with TRBD1 identical over 10 bases. This TCR derives from a man in his 60s in good health and CMV-seropositive. CDR3 coding DNA: TGTGCCAGCAGCCCAACCGGGACAGGGGACGAGCAGTACTTC. The encoded protein is CASSPTGTGDEQYF.